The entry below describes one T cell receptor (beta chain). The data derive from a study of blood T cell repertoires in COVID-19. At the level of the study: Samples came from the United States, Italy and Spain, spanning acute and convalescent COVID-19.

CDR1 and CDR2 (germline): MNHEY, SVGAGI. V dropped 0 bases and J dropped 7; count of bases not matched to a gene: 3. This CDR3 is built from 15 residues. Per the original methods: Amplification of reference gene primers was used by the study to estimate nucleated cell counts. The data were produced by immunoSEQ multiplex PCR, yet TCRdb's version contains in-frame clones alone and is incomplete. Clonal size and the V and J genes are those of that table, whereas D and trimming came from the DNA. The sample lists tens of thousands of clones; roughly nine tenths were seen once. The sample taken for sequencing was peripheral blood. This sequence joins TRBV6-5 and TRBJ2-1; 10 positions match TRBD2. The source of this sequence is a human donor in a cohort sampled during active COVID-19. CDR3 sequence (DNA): TGTGCCAGCAGTTACTCGAAACTAGCGGGGAATGAGCAGTTCTTC. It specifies CASSYSKLAGNEQFF.